This T cell receptor beta chain is drawn from a study of blood T cell repertoires in COVID-19. Across the study: Specimens from acute and convalescent COVID-19 originated in the United States, Italy and Spain. From T cells, B-cell-depleted T cells, or PBMCs came the material, which was cDNA or gDNA.

V was cut by 2 bases and J by 7 bases, with 5 bases left in between. CDR1 and CDR2 from the germline V gene are SGHTA and FQGTGA. This CDR3 is 11 amino acids long. As processed by the authors: Reference gene primer amplification yielded estimated nucleated cell counts. TCRdb's copy holds only in-frame clones and misses some; the assay was immunoSEQ multiplex PCR. V and J calls and clone size are copied from that table; D and trimming were computed from the DNA. Among nearly 15,000 clones listed, about 91% were seen once. The specimen was peripheral blood. This TCR was sampled from a human donor in a cohort sampled during active COVID-19. The genes are TRBV7-3 and TRBJ2-5; D gene ambiguous. The CDR3 spells CASSLRRTQYF. DNA for the CDR3: TGTGCCAGCAGCTTACGGAGGACCCAGTACTTC.